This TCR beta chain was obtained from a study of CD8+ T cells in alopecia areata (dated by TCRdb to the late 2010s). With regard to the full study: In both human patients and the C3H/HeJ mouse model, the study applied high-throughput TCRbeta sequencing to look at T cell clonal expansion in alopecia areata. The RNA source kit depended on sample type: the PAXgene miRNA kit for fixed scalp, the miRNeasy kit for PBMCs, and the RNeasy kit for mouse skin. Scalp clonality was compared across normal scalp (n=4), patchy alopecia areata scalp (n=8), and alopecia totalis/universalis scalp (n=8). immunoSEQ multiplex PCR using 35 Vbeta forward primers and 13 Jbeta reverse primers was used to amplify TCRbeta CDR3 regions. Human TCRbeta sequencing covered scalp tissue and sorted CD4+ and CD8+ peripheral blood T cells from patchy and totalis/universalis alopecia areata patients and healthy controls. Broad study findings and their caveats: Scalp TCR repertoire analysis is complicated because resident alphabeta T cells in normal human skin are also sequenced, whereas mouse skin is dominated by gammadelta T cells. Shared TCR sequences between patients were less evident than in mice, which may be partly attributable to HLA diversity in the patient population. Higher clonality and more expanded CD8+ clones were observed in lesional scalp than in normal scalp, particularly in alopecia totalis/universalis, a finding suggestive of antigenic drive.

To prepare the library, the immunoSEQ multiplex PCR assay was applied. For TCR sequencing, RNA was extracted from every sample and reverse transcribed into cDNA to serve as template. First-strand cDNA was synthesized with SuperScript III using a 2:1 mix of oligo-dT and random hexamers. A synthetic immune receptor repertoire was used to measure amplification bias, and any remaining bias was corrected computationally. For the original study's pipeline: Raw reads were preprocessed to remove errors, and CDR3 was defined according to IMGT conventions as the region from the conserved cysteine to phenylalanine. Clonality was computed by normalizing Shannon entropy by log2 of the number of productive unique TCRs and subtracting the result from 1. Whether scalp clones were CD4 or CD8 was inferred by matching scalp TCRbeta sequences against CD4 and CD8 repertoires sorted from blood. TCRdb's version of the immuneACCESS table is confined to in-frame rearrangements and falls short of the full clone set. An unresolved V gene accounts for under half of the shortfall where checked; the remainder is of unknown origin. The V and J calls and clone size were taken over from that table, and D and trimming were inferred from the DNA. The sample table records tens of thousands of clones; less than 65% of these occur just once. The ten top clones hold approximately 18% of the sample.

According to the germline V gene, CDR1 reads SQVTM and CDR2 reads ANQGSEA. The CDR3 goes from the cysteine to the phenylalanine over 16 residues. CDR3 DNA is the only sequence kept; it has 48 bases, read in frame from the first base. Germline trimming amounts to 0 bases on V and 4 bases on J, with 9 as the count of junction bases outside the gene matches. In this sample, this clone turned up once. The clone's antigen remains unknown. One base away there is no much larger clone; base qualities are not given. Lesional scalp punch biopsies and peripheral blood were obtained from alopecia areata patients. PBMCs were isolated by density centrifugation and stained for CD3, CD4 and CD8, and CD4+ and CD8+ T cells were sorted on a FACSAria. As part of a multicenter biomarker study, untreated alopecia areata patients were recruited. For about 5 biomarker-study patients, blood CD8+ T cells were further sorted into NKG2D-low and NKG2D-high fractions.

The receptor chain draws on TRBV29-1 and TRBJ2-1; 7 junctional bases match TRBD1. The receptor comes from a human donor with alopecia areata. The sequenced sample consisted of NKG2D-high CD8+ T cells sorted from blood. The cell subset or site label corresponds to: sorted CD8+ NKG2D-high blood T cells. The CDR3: CSVEDKPGQRYNEQFF. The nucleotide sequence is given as TGCAGCGTTGAAGATAAACCGGGACAGAGATACAATGAGCAGTTCTTC.